These T cell receptor beta chains were read from a single sample in a study of blood T cells in healthy people across ages. TCRdb independently ran MiXCR on the 5' RACE reads; one entry per CDR3 protein. Of hundreds of thousands of distinct CDR3 sequences in the sample, 20% to 25% were seen once. These data are also associated with another study on T cells of mothers and their children.

Sequenced: blood. The receptors were gathered from a boy aged 10-17 years in good health. Each CDR3 is given with its conserved first and last residue. The D gene is left open where the match is weak.

CASSFIRTGGTEAFF	TRBD1	TRBV7-8
CASSLVPSWETQYF	-	TRBV7-8
CASSKSGHTPSGANVLTF	-	TRBV7-3
CASRTRDTFNYEQYF	-	TRBV6-1
CSARDSRTGTEAFF	TRBD1	TRBV20-1
CASRVAGEGYNEQFF	TRBD2	TRBV6-6
CSANPRGLGEETQYF	TRBD2	TRBV20-1
CASSAGPGGNSNQPQHF	TRBD1	TRBV7-9
CSVDAGTSGTDTQYF	TRBD2	TRBV29-1
CASSLSTPNNEQFF	-	TRBV7-2
CASSYRAGGSGVQYF	TRBD1	TRBV5-6
CASSQDGVYGNTIYF	-	TRBV4-2
CASSFAGQITRQYF	-	TRBV5-6
CASSSVPGGGQETQYF	TRBD2	TRBV12-3/TRBV12-4
CASSQGSGKDEQYF	-	TRBV3-1
CSVAGTREQFF	TRBD2	TRBV29-1
CASSYGLAGHEQYF	TRBD2	TRBV6-6
CSARPGGRSHEQFF	TRBD2	TRBV29-1
CASSQVPGALSGNTIYF	-	TRBV4-1
CASSQLLLGQGTYEQYF	TRBD1	TRBV7-2
CASTRTGEAFF	TRBD1	TRBV12-3/TRBV12-4
CATSQGQGIHEQYF	TRBD1	TRBV28
CASSLLQGAGQPQHF	TRBD1	TRBV28
CASSQVSGGLVGETQYF	TRBD2	TRBV4-1
CASSEAGGRETNTEAFF	-	TRBV2
CASSDLGQNTEAFF	-	TRBV6-1
CASSAGGTGDYGYTF	TRBD1	TRBV6-5
CASSQDSTITGETQYF	-	TRBV14
CASSFDGTFNEQFF	-	TRBV7-2
CSALLSNSPQFSYEQYF	-	TRBV20-1
CASSLAGGGAETQYF	TRBD2	TRBV5-1
CASSTHRGAEAFF	TRBD1	TRBV6-5
CSVETSENNEQFF	TRBD2	TRBV29-1
CASSLDTVETQYF	-	TRBV11-3
CAISEQGVTDEQFF	TRBD1	TRBV10-3
CASSHLLNGNEQFF	-	TRBV3-1
CASSSWDFQETQYF	-	TRBV7-8
CASSYSGDYSTDTQYF	TRBD2	TRBV6-2/TRBV6-3
CASSYSPLAGDEQFF	TRBD2	TRBV6-5
CASSQFQGGTQYF	-	TRBV4-3
CSARPRVPIHNEQFF	-	TRBV20-1
CSATRQGGYTEAFF	-	TRBV20-1
CASSPLLARKTQYF	-	TRBV5-6
CASTLGIYGYTF	-	TRBV12-3/TRBV12-4
CASRAAGGRETQYF	TRBD2	TRBV6-6
CASSLALDRIQETQYF	-	TRBV7-9
CASSLESGSSYEQYF	TRBD2	TRBV7-2
CASSFRGPGEKLFF	-	TRBV27
CASSQDGLGTGATDTQYF	TRBD1	TRBV14
CASRPPGQGEGSEQFF	TRBD1	TRBV5-4
CASSFGRGAYEQYF	-	TRBV11-2
CASSKVRQGPYEQYF	-	TRBV21-1
CSARSLGFYGYTF	-	TRBV20-1
CSARTSGTFEQFF	TRBD2	TRBV20-1